This T cell receptor (beta chain) was recorded in a study of blood T cell repertoires in COVID-19. Original analysis: Amplification of reference gene primers was used by the study to estimate nucleated cell counts. Profiled with immunoSEQ multiplex PCR; TCRdb holds only in-frame clones, not every one. D and trimming were read from the DNA, whereas the V and J calls and clone size are those reported in that table. The table shows 350,000 to 450,000 clones, with roughly 90% occurring only once. CDR3 length: 14 amino acids. Germline CDR1 reads SGHTA; CDR2 reads FQGNSA. V lost 2 bases, J lost 4 bases, and 1 base stayed unmatched.

The genes are TRBV7-2 and TRBJ1-5; TRBD1 aligns across 8 bases. The sequence derives from a woman in her fifties or sixties with COVID-19, enrolled during active disease. Sequencing was carried out using peripheral blood. The CDR3 DNA sequence: TGTGCCAGCAGCTTAAGGACAGGGAATCAGCCCCAGCATTTT. It translates to CASSLRTGNQPQHF.